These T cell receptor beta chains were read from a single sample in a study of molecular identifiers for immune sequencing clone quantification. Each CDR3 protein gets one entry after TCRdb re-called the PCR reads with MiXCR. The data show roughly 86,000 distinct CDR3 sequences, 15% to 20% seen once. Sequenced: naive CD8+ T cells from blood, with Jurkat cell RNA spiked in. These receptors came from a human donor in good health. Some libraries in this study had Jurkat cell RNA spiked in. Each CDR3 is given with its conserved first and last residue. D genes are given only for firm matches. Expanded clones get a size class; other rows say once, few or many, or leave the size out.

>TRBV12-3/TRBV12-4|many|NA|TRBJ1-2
CASSLEGQDGYTF
TGTGCCAGCAGTCTGGAGGGTCAAGATGGCTACACCTTC
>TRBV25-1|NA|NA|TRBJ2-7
CASRGAGAEQYF
TGTGCCAGCCGGGGGGCGGGGGCCGAGCAGTACTTC
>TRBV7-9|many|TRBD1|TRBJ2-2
CASSPPGQAYTGELFF
TGTGCCAGCAGCCCCCCCGGACAGGCATACACCGGGGAGCTGTTTTTT
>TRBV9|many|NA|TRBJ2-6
CASSVGGSPAGANVLTF
TGTGCCAGCAGCGTAGGGGGGTCCCCGGCTGGGGCCAACGTCCTGACTTTC
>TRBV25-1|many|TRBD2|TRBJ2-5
CASSEWYGGGQETQYF
TGTGCCAGCAGTGAATGGTACGGCGGGGGACAAGAGACCCAGTACTTC
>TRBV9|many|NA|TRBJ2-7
CASSVTLYEQYF
TGTGCCAGCAGCGTAACCCTTTACGAGCAGTACTTC
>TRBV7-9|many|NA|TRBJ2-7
CASSPPGAYEQYF
TGTGCCAGCAGCCCGCCGGGGGCGTACGAGCAGTACTTC
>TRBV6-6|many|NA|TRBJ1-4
CASSYVVKTATNEKLFF
TGTGCCAGCAGTTACGTTGTGAAGACCGCAACTAATGAAAAACTGTTTTTT
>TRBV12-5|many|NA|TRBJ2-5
CASGLVEEGPVKTQYF
TGTGCTAGTGGTTTGGTAGAGGAGGGTCCGGTGAAGACCCAGTACTTC
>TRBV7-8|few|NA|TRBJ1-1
CAGSRAGSTEAFF
TGTGCCGGCAGCAGGGCCGGAAGCACTGAAGCTTTCTTT
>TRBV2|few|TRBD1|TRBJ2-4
CASSEEDRGLVDIQYF
TGTGCCAGCAGTGAAGAGGACAGGGGGCTGGTGGACATTCAGTACTTC
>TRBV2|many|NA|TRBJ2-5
CASSEGVLESETQYF
TGTGCCAGCAGTGAAGGGGTCTTAGAGTCAGAGACCCAGTACTTC
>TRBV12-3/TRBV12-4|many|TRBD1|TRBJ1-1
CASSLTGGEAFF
TGTGCCAGCAGCCTGACAGGGGGCGAAGCTTTCTTT
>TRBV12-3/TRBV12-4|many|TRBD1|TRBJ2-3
CASSGQGITDTQYF
TGTGCCAGCAGTGGACAGGGGATCACAGATACGCAGTATTTT
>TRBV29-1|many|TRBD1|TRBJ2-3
CSAGEHRGVGDTQYF
TGCAGCGCTGGGGAGCACAGGGGAGTAGGGGATACGCAGTATTTT
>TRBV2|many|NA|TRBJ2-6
CAIRQTPRWSGANVLTF
TGTGCCATTAGACAGACCCCAAGATGGTCTGGGGCCAACGTCCTGACTTTC
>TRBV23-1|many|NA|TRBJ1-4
CASSQSTEKEEKLFF
TGCGCCAGCAGTCAATCCACGGAGAAAGAGGAAAAACTGTTTTTT